Each of the 22 T cell receptor beta chains below was sequenced from the same sample in a study of post-analysis software for immune sequencing data. These receptors' antigens are unknown. Study observations and caveats: When patients were compared with controls, 4 or 5 TRBV segments were more frequent, TRBV5-6, TRBV5-1 and TRBV20-1 among them.

Unique molecular identifiers were built into the TCR beta cDNA libraries. TCRdb reprocessed the PCR reads via MiXCR and lists one record per CDR3 protein. The sample yields 750,000 to 950,000 distinct CDR3 sequences, approximately 57% seen once. Input material: blood. The receptors shown here come from a girl between 10 and 17 years old with multiple sclerosis.

The V and J genes are TRBV20-1 and TRBJ2-1; D is possibly TRBD2 (6 bases). V was shortened by 1 base and J by 4 bases, with 17 bases between the two germline ends. The CDR3 is made up of 16 amino acids. Germline CDR1 DFQATT, CDR2 SNEGSKA (reference sequence). Here the CDR3 DNA reads TGCAGTGCTAGAGTAATGCGGGGAGGCCCTTACAATGAGCAGTTCTTC. Translated, it gives CSARVMRGGPYNEQFF.

The chain joins TRBV7-9 to TRBJ2-1; TRBD2 aligns across 10 bases. Per the germline V gene, CDR1 is SEHNR and CDR2 is FQNEAQ (reference sequence). Germline trimming cut 3 bases from V and 15 bases from J; bases unmatched to any gene: 8. This CDR3 contains 13 residues. The CDR3 coding sequence is TGTGCCAGCAGCTTCGGGCTAGCGGGGGACGGGTTCTTC. Translated: CASSFGLAGDGFF.

The chain combines TRBV12-3 or TRBV12-4 with TRBJ2-5; D not certain. The J call may be incorrect, as the DNA end agrees better with TRBJ2-7. The CDR3 runs to 15 residues. The CDR3 region is CASGKPTRTGDEQYF. The DNA of the CDR3 is TGTGCCAGCGGCAAACCAACAAGGACCGGTGACGAGCAGTACTTC.

V gene TRBV5-5 combines with J gene TRBJ2-5; possibly TRBD1 for D (6 bases). This CDR3 contains 16 residues. V lost 0 bases and J lost 5, with 17 bases in between. Per germline, CDR1 SGHKS and CDR2 YYEKEE (reference sequence). The CDR3 DNA is TGTGCCAGCAGCTTGGCCGGTGGGACATATGGCGAGACCCAGTACTTC. It translates to CASSLAGGTYGETQYF.

This clonotype occurred a few times. CDR3 residues: CASSPTSGIRPYEQYF. CDR3 DNA sequence: TGTGCCAGCAGCCCCACTAGCGGCATACGGCCCTACGAGCAGTACTTC. The V and J genes are TRBV12-3 or TRBV12-4 and TRBJ2-7; TRBD2 agrees at 8 bases. V lost 6 bases to trimming and J lost 2 bases; unmatched junction nucleotides: 12. This CDR3 region has 16 residues.

The chain couples TRBV29-1 to TRBJ1-5, with 7 nucleotides matching TRBD1. Looked up from germline, CDR1 is SQVTM and CDR2 is ANQGSEA. The V gene end was trimmed by 0 bases and the J gene end by 2 bases; junction bases not matched to a gene: 1. The CDR3 consists of 14 residues. The DNA for the CDR3 is TGCAGCGTTGAAGACACAGGGGGCAATCAGCCCCAGCATTTT. As protein: CSVEDTGGNQPQHF.

In its sample, this clonotype was seen a few times. DNA for the CDR3: TGTGCCAGCAGTGACAGGGCTAGGGGCTACACCTTC. Amino acids: CASSDRARGYTF. The chain employs TRBV2 and TRBJ1-2; the D gene is possibly TRBD1 (5 bases). There are 12 residues in the CDR3. Between the trimmed V and J ends, which lost 3 bases and 8 bases, there was a span of 10 bases. Looked up from germline, CDR1 is SNHLY and CDR2 is FYNNEI.

This chain connects TRBV6-2 or TRBV6-3 to TRBJ2-1; D is unresolved. Germline CDR1 and CDR2: MNHEY and SVGEGT. The CDR3 spans 16 residues. V was shortened by 0 bases and J by 10 bases, with 19 bases between the two germline ends. Written as DNA, the CDR3 is TGTGCCAGCAGTTACTCGAGTCCGGTCCCGTCCTACGAGCAGTTCTTC. Translated, it gives CASSYSSPVPSYEQFF.

This clonotype was counted only a few times. The rearrangement uses TRBV6-5 and TRBJ2-7, with 8 bases lining up with TRBD2. Germline CDR1 is MNHEY and CDR2 is SVGAGI. This CDR3 has 15 residues. V was pared by 1 base and J by 0 bases, with 2 bases of the junction left unmatched. The CDR3 region has the DNA TGTGCCAGCAGTTACTACGGGAGGGCCTCCTACGAGCAGTACTTC. It yields the protein CASSYYGRASYEQYF.

The J gene is TRBJ1-2, the V gene TRBV20-1; tentatively, D is TRBD1 (5 bases). CDR1 and CDR2 (germline): DFQATT, SNEGSKA (reference sequence). Between the trimmed V and J ends, which lost 4 bases and 5 bases, there was a span of 14 bases. The CDR3 consists of 13 residues. The DNA of the CDR3 is TGCAGTGCTAACCAGGGTGGGGGTTATGGCTACACCTTC. Its translation is CSANQGGGYGYTF.

The chain employs TRBV7-2 and TRBJ2-7; the D gene is possibly TRBD1 (6 bases). V lost 6 bases to trimming and J lost 2 bases, with 11 bases between them. The CDR3 covers 13 residues. CDR1 is SGHTA, CDR2 FQGNSA, per germline. The CDR3 coding sequence is TGTGCCAGCAGGGGGGCGGCGGCCTACGAGCAGTACTTC. This gives the protein CASRGAAAYEQYF.

This clonotype was observed at least ten times. The V and J genes are TRBV7-9 and TRBJ2-5; 10 bases are a match to TRBD2. V dropped 5 bases and J dropped 2; count of bases not matched to a gene: 5. Germline V CDR1 and CDR2: SEHNR, FQNEAQ (reference sequence). The CDR3 is 15 amino acids. The chain's CDR3 is CASSPRTSGQETQYF. Here the CDR3 DNA reads TGTGCCAGCAGCCCGCGGACTAGCGGTCAAGAGACCCAGTACTTC. The full variable domain, rest sourced from reference TRBV7-9 and TRBJ2-5, is DTGVSQNPRHKITKRGQNVTFRCDPISEHNRLYWYRQTLGQGPEFLTYFQNEAQLEKSRLLSDRFSAERPKGSFSTLEIQRTEQGDSAMYLCASSPRTSGQETQYFGPGTRLLVL.

This clonotype was found a few times. The V gene is TRBV20-1, the J gene TRBJ2-1; TRBD2 matches 8 bases. Per germline, CDR1 DFQATT and CDR2 SNEGSKA (reference sequence). The CDR3 length is 17 residues. The ends lost 6 bases at V and 4 bases at J; junction bases unmatched: 17. CDR3 in amino acids: CSAAPAPSSGEYNEQFF. CDR3 nucleotides: TGCAGTGCCGCGCCTGCACCCAGTAGCGGGGAGTACAATGAGCAGTTCTTC.

This chain's CDR3 is CSAAGQGNQPQHF. As DNA, the CDR3 is TGCAGTGCAGCAGGACAGGGCAATCAGCCCCAGCATTTT. The chain joins TRBV20-1 to TRBJ1-5, with 7 positions matching TRBD1. Germline V gives CDR1 DFQATT, CDR2 SNEGSKA (reference sequence). Germline trimming cut 6 bases from V and 2 bases from J; bases unmatched to any gene: 4. This CDR3 has 13 residues.

This clonotype was observed a single time. Possible read error: a much larger clone is one base away. This chain connects TRBV27 to TRBJ1-4; no clear D. Trimming left V 3 bases short and J 0 bases short, with 5 bases between. Germline loops: CDR1 MNHEY, CDR2 SMNVEV (reference sequence). There are 14 residues in the CDR3. The CDR3 DNA reads TGTGCCAGCAGTTTTACGGCAACTAATGAAAAACTGTTTTTT. It is translated as CASSFTATNEKLFF.

This rearrangement joins TRBV20-1 to TRBJ1-1, with 10 bases that match TRBD1. V dropped 6 bases and J dropped 6; count of bases not matched to a gene: 13. The CDR3 runs to 15 residues. The germline V gene has CDR1 DFQATT and CDR2 SNEGSKA (reference sequence). The CDR3 here is CSASPGQGWVAEAFF. The DNA for the CDR3 is TGCAGTGCATCGCCGGGACAGGGGTGGGTAGCTGAAGCTTTCTTT.

The chain is built from TRBV20-1 and TRBJ2-1, with D possibly being TRBD2 (5 bases). V gave up 0 bases and J gave up 12 bases, with 12 bases separating them. This CDR3 is built from 12 residues. CDR1 is DFQATT, CDR2 SNEGSKA, per germline (reference sequence). CDR3 DNA: TGCAGTGCTAGAGATAACGGGGTGGGGCAGTTCTTC. This codes for CSARDNGVGQFF.

The rearrangement uses TRBV20-1 and TRBJ2-5, with 10 bases matching TRBD2. The CDR3 extends over 14 amino acids. V lost 3 bases, J lost 0 bases, and 1 base stayed unmatched. Germline V lookup: CDR1 DFQATT, CDR2 SNEGSKA (reference sequence). The CDR3: CSARTSGYQETQYF. CDR3 coding DNA: TGCAGTGCTAGGACTAGCGGGTACCAAGAGACCCAGTACTTC.

Points on this clonotype: Its ends do not fully match the called genes, so a read error is possible. This chain links TRBV7-7 with TRBJ2-5; 8 bases agree with TRBD2. The V gene's germline CDR1 is SSHAT and CDR2 FNYEAQ (reference sequence). This CDR3 has 15 residues. The CDR3 protein is CASSLGSGGSETQYF. DNA of the CDR3: TGTGCTAGCAGCTTAGGGAGCGGGGGATCGGAGACCCAGTACTTC. Full variable domain (remainder filled in from reference TRBV7-7 and TRBJ2-5): GAGVSQSPRYKVTKRGQDVTLRCDPISSHATLYWYQQALGQGPEFLTYFNYEAQPDKSGLPSDRFSAERPEGSISTLTIQRTEQRDSAMYRCASSLGSGGSETQYFGPGTRLLVL.

The chain joins TRBV5-1 to TRBJ1-2; 7 nucleotides agree with TRBD1. This CDR3 is 17 amino acids long. With V trimmed by 4 bases and J by 2 bases, 14 bases remained unmatched. Germline CDR1 is SGHRS and CDR2 is YFSETQ. The CDR3 bases are TGCGCCAGCAGCCCCGATTTGACAGGGTCCTCAAACTATGGCTACACCTTC. Protein product: CASSPDLTGSSNYGYTF. The full variable domain, rest sourced from reference TRBV5-1 and TRBJ1-2, is KAGVTQTPRYLIKTRGQQVTLSCSPISGHRSVSWYQQTPGQGLQFLFEYFSETQRNKGNFPGRFSGRQFSNSRSEMNVSTLELGDSALYLCASSPDLTGSSNYGYTFGSGTRLTVV.

DNA of the CDR3: TGCAGCATCCGGGCTAGCGGGGGCCGAGAGACCCAGTACTTC. It codes for CSIRASGGRETQYF. This rearrangement joins TRBV29-1 to TRBJ2-5; 10 bases are shared with TRBD2. CDR1 is SQVTM and CDR2 is ANQGSEA in the germline V gene. After removal of 8 bases from V and 4 bases from J, the junction contained 10 bases not matched to a gene. This CDR3 spans 14 amino acids.

This chain uses TRBV14 with TRBJ1-2, with D perhaps TRBD1 (5 bases). The germline V gene has CDR1 SGHDN and CDR2 FVKESK. This CDR3 contains 15 residues. Trimming cost V 5 bases and J 4 bases, with 17 bases left between them. CDR3 DNA sequence: TGTGCCAGCAGCTACCGAAATGCAGGGAGCTATGGCTACACCTTC. It codes for CASSYRNAGSYGYTF. Looking up the rest from reference TRBV14 and TRBJ1-2 gives the full variable domain: EAGVTQFPSHSVIEKGQTVTLRCDPISGHDNLYWYRRVMGKEIKFLLHFVKESKQDESGMPNNRFLAERTGGTYSTLKVQPAELEDSGVYFCASSYRNAGSYGYTFGSGTRLTVV.